These 24 T cell receptor beta chains originate from one sample sequenced in a study of CD8 T cells in ankylosing spondylitis. Study-level findings and limits: Ankylosing spondylitis blood appeared to be characterized by a TCR beta motif of 8 or 9 highly homologous variants.

These TCRs' antigens remain unknown. TCRdb re-called the 5' RACE reads with MiXCR, one entry per CDR3 protein. The repertoire holds 200,000 to 250,000 distinct CDR3 sequences, with about 7.3% as singletons. Sample: blood, either unsorted or a sorted T cell fraction (not recorded which). The receptors shown here come from a male donor with ankylosing spondylitis.

Many counts were recorded for this clonotype. The V call is TRBV5-6, the J call TRBJ2-7; tentative D call: TRBD1 (5 bases). CDR3 length: 12 amino acids. Germline values: CDR1 SGHDT, CDR2 YYEEEE. Trimming removed 4 bases at V and 7 bases at J, with 12 bases between. The CDR3 DNA reads as TGTGCCAGCAGCAGGGGAAGATTGGAGCAGTACTTC. This translates into CASSRGRLEQYF.

This clonotype turned up a few times. The chain carries TRBV10-1 and TRBJ1-1; D is uncertain. Germline assignment: CDR1 WNHNN and CDR2 SYGVQD (reference sequence). The CDR3 covers 15 residues. V lost 3 bases, J lost 0 bases, and 11 bases lay in between. This chain's CDR3 is CASSDLGGMNTEAFF. CDR3 nucleotides: TGCGCCAGCAGTGACCTGGGAGGGATGAACACTGAAGCTTTCTTT.

The chain has TRBV29-1 and TRBJ2-3; no firm D call. CDR3 length equals 13 residues. Trimming took 4 bases from V and 5 from J, leaving 13 bases between them. Per the germline V gene, CDR1 is SQVTM and CDR2 is ANQGSEA. DNA for the CDR3: TGCAGCGTTGCCGGACCCCTCAAAGATACGCAGTATTTT. Its translation is CSVAGPLKDTQYF.

This clonotype has ten or more counts. The CDR3 region has the DNA TGCAGTGCTGCGAACAGGGGGCAAGAGAAGTACGAGCAGTACTTC. Amino acids: CSAANRGQEKYEQYF. The V call is TRBV20-1, the J call TRBJ2-7; 9 bases are shared with TRBD1. V lost 5 bases, J lost 4 bases, and 12 bases stayed unmatched. Germline CDR1 DFQATT, CDR2 SNEGSKA (reference sequence). The CDR3 has 15 residues.

This clonotype was observed a few times. This chain connects TRBV5-1 to TRBJ1-1, with D maybe TRBD1 (5 bases). CDR1 and CDR2 (germline): SGHRS, YFSETQ. V lost 3 bases and J 1 base, leaving 10 bases between the germline ends. The CDR3 consists of 14 residues. The CDR3 reads CASSYSQGNTEAFF. CDR3 DNA: TGCGCCAGCAGCTACAGCCAGGGGAACACTGAAGCTTTCTTT.

Ten or more counts support this clonotype. The genes are TRBV20-1 and TRBJ2-7; 8 nucleotides agree with TRBD1. The CDR3 runs 15 residues. J lost 4 bases, V lost 2 bases, and 10 bases had no gene match. Germline V lookup: CDR1 DFQATT, CDR2 SNEGSKA (reference sequence). CDR3 in amino acids: CSARRDRMGFYEQYF. The CDR3 DNA reads as TGCAGTGCTAGACGGGACAGGATGGGGTTTTACGAGCAGTACTTC.

This clonotype showed up many times. The chain has TRBV27 and TRBJ2-7, with TRBD1 matching over 10 bases. The CDR3 loop spans 15 amino acids. The J segment lost 3 bases and the V segment lost 2 bases, leaving 4 bases of the junction unmatched. Germline CDR1 reads MNHEY; CDR2 reads SMNVEV (reference sequence). The CDR3 nucleotides are TGTGCCAGCAGTTTAAGGACAGGGGGGAACTACGAGCAGTACTTC. Protein sequence: CASSLRTGGNYEQYF.

At least ten counts were recorded for this clonotype. This rearrangement joins TRBV5-1 to TRBJ2-2; 15 positions match TRBD2. The germline V gene encodes CDR1 SGHRS and CDR2 YFSETQ. CDR3 length equals 20 residues. J lost 2 bases, V lost 7 bases, and 15 bases had no gene match. The CDR3 DNA sequence: TGCGCCAGCCTGGAGAGTTCTCTGGGACTAGCGGGGGGAAACACCGGGGAGCTGTTTTTT. Translating gives CASLESSLGLAGGNTGELFF.

In this sample, this clonotype turned up many times. The V call is TRBV7-9, the J call TRBJ2-3; TRBD2 agrees at 12 bases. CDR1 is SEHNR and CDR2 is FQNEAQ in the germline V gene (reference sequence). The CDR3 consists of 15 residues. Germline trimming cut 6 bases from V and 1 base from J; bases unmatched to any gene: 2. CDR3 nucleotides: TGTGCCAGCAGTCTAGCGGGGGGGCGCACAGATACGCAGTATTTT. It codes for CASSLAGGRTDTQYF.

The V call is TRBV4-3, the J call TRBJ2-7; TRBD2 is a possible D gene (6 bases). This CDR3 region has 11 residues. Trimming pared 6 bases from V and 7 bases from J, leaving 10 bases between. Germline V gene data show CDR1 as LGHNA and CDR2 as YSLEER. The CDR3 region is CASRTAGEQYF. The CDR3 bases are TGCGCCAGCAGGACAGCGGGTGAGCAGTACTTC.

The chain carries TRBV13 and TRBJ2-7; 10 positions agree with TRBD1. Germline V gene sequence: CDR1 PRHDT, CDR2 FYEKMQ (reference sequence). The V segment lost 5 bases and the J segment 4 bases; nucleotides outside the gene matches: 8. The CDR3 length is 15 residues. The CDR3 loop is CASSHRGTGVYEQYF. The CDR3 DNA reads as TGTGCCAGCAGCCACCGTGGGACAGGGGTTTACGAGCAGTACTTC.

About this clonotype: A much larger clone sits a single nucleotide away, making a read error possible. The chain combines TRBV7-8 with TRBJ1-1; no clear D gene. The CDR3 runs to 15 residues. The germline gives CDR1 SGHVS, CDR2 FQNEAQ. V shed 5 bases and J shed 4 bases, with 17 bases lying between them. For the CDR3, the DNA is TGTGCCAGCAGCATAAGACATGGATACGGCACTGAAGCTTTCTTT. Residues: CASSIRHGYGTEAFF. The complete variable domain, with remaining parts taken from reference TRBV7-8 and TRBJ1-1, reads GAGVSQSPRYKVAKRGQDVALRCDPISGHVSLFWYQQALGQGPEFLTYFQNEAQLDKSGLPSDRFFAERPEGSVSTLKIQRTQQEDSAVYLCASSIRHGYGTEAFFGQGTRLTVV.

Notes on this clonotype: This clone may be a read error of a much larger clone one base away. CDR3 nucleotide sequence: TGCAGTGCCAGCCTAGATAGCGGCCTCTACGGGCAGTACTTC. Protein sequence: CSASLDSGLYGQYF. J is TRBJ2-7 and V is TRBV20-1; D might be TRBD2 (6 bases). This CDR3 has 14 amino acids. The germline gives CDR1 DFQATT, CDR2 SNEGSKA (reference sequence).

On this clonotype: Being one base from a much bigger clone, this may be a read error. This sequence joins TRBV7-6 and TRBJ2-2; D possibly corresponds to TRBD2 (5 bases). Germline V CDR1 and CDR2: SGHVS, FNYEAQ. The length of the CDR3 is 16 residues. The CDR3 protein is CASSSRLPPNTGELLF. The CDR3 DNA follows: TGTGCCAGCAGCTCCCGACTACCACCGAACACCGGGGAGCTGCTTTTT.

This clonotype was counted ten times or more. The V gene is TRBV10-3, the J gene TRBJ2-2; D is undetermined. Trimming cost V 0 bases and J 6 bases, with 8 bases left between them. The CDR3 is made up of 14 amino acids. From germline, CDR1 is ENHRY and CDR2 SYGVKD. CDR3 bases: TGTGCCATCAGTGAGTCTAAGGTTTCCGGGGAGCTGTTTTTT. It encodes CAISESKVSGELFF.

This clonotype showed up many times. CDR3 nucleotide sequence: TGCGCCAGCAGCCAAGATCGTGGACTAGCGGCGAACACCGGGGAGCTGTTTTTT. It is translated as CASSQDRGLAANTGELFF. The V and J genes are TRBV4-3 and TRBJ2-2; 10 bases map to TRBD2. The CDR3 is made up of 18 amino acids. Per the germline V gene, CDR1 is LGHNA and CDR2 is YSLEER. Trimming removed 0 bases from V and 0 bases from J; junction bases left unmatched: 4.

This clonotype was seen many times. The chain is built from TRBV24-1 and TRBJ2-7, with a possible D match to TRBD1 (6 bases). The CDR3 runs to 14 residues. V was shortened by 2 bases and J by 6 bases, with 13 bases between the two germline ends. CDR1 and CDR2 from the germline V gene are KGHDR and SFDVKD. CDR3 coding DNA: TGTGCCACCAGTGATTCCAGTCTAGGGGGCGAGCAGTACTTC. Its translation: CATSDSSLGGEQYF.

This clonotype showed up many times. The genes are TRBV7-9 and TRBJ1-4; perhaps TRBD1 as D (6 bases). Germline V CDR1 and CDR2: SEHNR, FQNEAQ (reference sequence). V lost 4 bases and J lost 7, with 19 bases in between. The CDR3 spans 16 residues. The CDR3: CASSSSYRELGEKLFF. DNA of the CDR3: TGTGCCAGCAGCTCTTCATACAGGGAGTTAGGTGAAAAACTGTTTTTT.

Ten or more counts support this clonotype. This chain joins TRBV7-8 and TRBJ2-7, with 7 bases lining up with TRBD2. This CDR3 spans 13 amino acids. Per germline, CDR1 SGHVS and CDR2 FQNEAQ. The V segment lost 4 bases and the J segment 3 bases; nucleotides outside the gene matches: 3. The CDR3 bases are TGTGCCAGCAGCTACTCGGGGGGCTACGAGCAGTACTTC. This sequence encodes CASSYSGGYEQYF.

V gene TRBV7-2 combines with J gene TRBJ2-1; 10 bases are shared with TRBD2. The V segment lost 3 bases and the J segment 5 bases; nucleotides outside the gene matches: 4. CDR1 is SGHTA, CDR2 FQGNSA, per germline. The CDR3 loop spans 15 amino acids. The CDR3 sequence: CASSLGGLADNEQFF. The CDR3 DNA is TGTGCCAGCAGCTTGGGCGGACTAGCGGACAATGAGCAGTTCTTC.

In its sample, this clonotype was seen a few times. The rearrangement joins TRBV4-3 to TRBJ2-5; TRBD1 agrees at 8 bases. V shed 2 bases and J 5 bases; nucleotides not matched to a gene: 13. The CDR3 has 17 residues. Germline loops: CDR1 LGHNA, CDR2 YSLEER. The CDR3, as DNA: TGCGCCAGCAGCCAACCCGCCAGAGCAGGGGGCGGGGAGACCCAGTACTTC. It is translated as CASSQPARAGGGETQYF.

This clonotype was seen ten or more times. The genes are TRBV29-1 and TRBJ1-2; D is unclear. V was cut by 7 bases and J by 1 base, with 10 bases left in between. The germline CDR1 and CDR2 sequences are SQVTM and ANQGSEA. The CDR3 covers 12 residues. The CDR3 DNA reads as TGCAGCGGAGGCCCAGTTAACTATGGCTACACCTTC. This gives the protein CSGGPVNYGYTF.

This clonotype was seen a few times. The chain carries TRBV7-8 and TRBJ2-1, with 7 bases that match TRBD2. The CDR3 spans 15 residues. V trimming: 3 bases; J trimming: 8 bases; junction bases outside the gene matches: 10. Germline V gene data show CDR1 as SGHVS and CDR2 as FQNEAQ. The CDR3: CASSFRREKGDEQFF. In DNA, the CDR3 is TGTGCCAGCAGCTTTCGGCGGGAGAAGGGCGATGAGCAGTTCTTC.

This clonotype was counted between two and nine times. V is TRBV29-1 and J is TRBJ2-7; 9 bases match TRBD1. Germline CDR1 reads SQVTM; CDR2 reads ANQGSEA. The J segment lost 3 bases and the V segment lost 6 bases, leaving 3 bases of the junction unmatched. The CDR3 covers 12 residues. CDR3 sequence reads: CSVLDRGYEQYF. CDR3 nucleotides: TGCAGCGTCCTGGACAGGGGCTACGAGCAGTACTTC.